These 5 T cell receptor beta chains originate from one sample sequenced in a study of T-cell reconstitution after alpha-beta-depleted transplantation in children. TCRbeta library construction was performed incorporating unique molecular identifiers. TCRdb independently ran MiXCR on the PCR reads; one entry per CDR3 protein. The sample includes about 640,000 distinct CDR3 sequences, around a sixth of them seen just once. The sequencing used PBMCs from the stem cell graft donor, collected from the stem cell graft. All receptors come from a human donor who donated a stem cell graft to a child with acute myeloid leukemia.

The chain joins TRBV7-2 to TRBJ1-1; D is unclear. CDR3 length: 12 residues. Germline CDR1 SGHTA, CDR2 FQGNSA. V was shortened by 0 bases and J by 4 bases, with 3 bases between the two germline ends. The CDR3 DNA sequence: TGTGCCAGCAGCTTAGCCGTCACTGAAGCTTTCTTT. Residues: CASSLAVTEAFF.

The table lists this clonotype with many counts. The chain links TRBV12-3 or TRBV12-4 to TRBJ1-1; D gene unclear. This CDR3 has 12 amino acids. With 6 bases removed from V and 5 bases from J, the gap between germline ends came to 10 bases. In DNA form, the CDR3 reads TGTGCCAGCAGCATCACGGGGACTGAAGCTTTCTTT. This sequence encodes CASSITGTEAFF.

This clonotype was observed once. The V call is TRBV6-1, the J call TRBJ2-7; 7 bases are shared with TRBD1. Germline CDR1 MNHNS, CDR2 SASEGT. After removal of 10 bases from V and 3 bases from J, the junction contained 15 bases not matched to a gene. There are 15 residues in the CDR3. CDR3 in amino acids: CAILIVTGSGYEQYF. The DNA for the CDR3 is TGTGCCATCTTGATCGTGACAGGGAGTGGCTACGAGCAGTACTTC.

For the CDR3, the DNA is TGCAGTGTATCAGGGGGGGCGGATGGAGCTTTCTTT. This encodes CSVSGGADGAFF. The chain recombines TRBV20-1 with TRBJ1-1; 7 positions match TRBD1. The CDR3 contains 12 residues. Trimming removed 7 bases from V and 10 bases from J; junction bases left unmatched: 12. Germline V lookup: CDR1 DFQATT, CDR2 SNEGSKA (reference sequence).

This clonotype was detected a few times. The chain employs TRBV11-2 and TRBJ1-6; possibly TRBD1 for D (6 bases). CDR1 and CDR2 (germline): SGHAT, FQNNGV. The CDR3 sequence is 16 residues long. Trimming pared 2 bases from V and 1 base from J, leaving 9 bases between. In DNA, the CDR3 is TGTGCCAGCAGCTTAAACACAGGGTCCTATAATTCACCCCTCCACTTT. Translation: CASSLNTGSYNSPLHF. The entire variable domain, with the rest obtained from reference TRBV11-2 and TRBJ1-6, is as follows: EAGVAQSPRYKIIEKRQSVAFWCNPISGHATLYWYQQILGQGPKLLIQFQNNGVVDDSQLPKDRFSAERLKGVDSTLKIQPAKLEDSAVYLCASSLNTGSYNSPLHFGNGTRLTVT.